This T cell receptor (beta chain) stems from a study of technical replicates of blood from a handful of donors (TCRdb year 2017). With regard to this clone: No antigen is known for it. Qualities for individual bases were not recorded, and no much larger clone is one base off.

Library prep was done by the immunoSEQ multiplex PCR assay. TCRdb limited this immuneACCESS table to in-frame rearrangements with V and J called. A share of clones is missing; checked studies link under half to unresolved V genes, and the rest is unexplained. This sample comprises approximately 69,000 clones, approximately 97% of them detected only once. Of the sample, roughly 0.21% falls within the top ten clones. From the cysteine through the phenylalanine, the CDR3 covers 17 amino acids. The DNA shown is the 51-base CDR3, in frame from base 1. From the germline V gene, CDR1 is SGHAT and CDR2 is FQNNGV. Germline trimming: 2 bases from V, 1 base from J; junction bases outside gene matches: 6.

The sequenced material came from T cells isolated from PBMCs. This chain joins TRBV11-2 to TRBJ2-2, and 8 junctional nucleotides match TRBD1. The sequence derives from a human donor in good health. The nucleotide sequence reads as follows: TGTGCCAGCAGCTTAACGACCGGGACAGGGAACACCGGGGAGCTGTTTTTT. Translated, it gives CASSLTTGTGNTGELFF.